The source of this T cell receptor (beta chain) is a study of identical twins. The CDR3 runs to 14 residues. V was trimmed by 2 bases and J by 8 bases, leaving 12 bases between them. This clonotype was counted ten times or more. Unique molecular identifiers were present on the cDNA, and a universal primer site came from template switching. TCRdb recomputed calls from the 5' RACE reads with MiXCR, one row per CDR3 protein. The table has about 570,000 distinct CDR3 sequences, more than 9% seen once. The data also belong to a second study, concerning yellow fever vaccine responses in identical twins.

This TCR derives from a young woman in good health. This sequence joins TRBV12-3 or TRBV12-4 and TRBJ2-2; tentative D call: TRBD2 (6 bases). The specimen sequenced was PBMCs. This CDR3 is CASSLRELWGELFF. CDR3 sequence (DNA): TGTGCCAGCAGTTTACGGGAGCTGTGGGGGGAGCTGTTTTTT.